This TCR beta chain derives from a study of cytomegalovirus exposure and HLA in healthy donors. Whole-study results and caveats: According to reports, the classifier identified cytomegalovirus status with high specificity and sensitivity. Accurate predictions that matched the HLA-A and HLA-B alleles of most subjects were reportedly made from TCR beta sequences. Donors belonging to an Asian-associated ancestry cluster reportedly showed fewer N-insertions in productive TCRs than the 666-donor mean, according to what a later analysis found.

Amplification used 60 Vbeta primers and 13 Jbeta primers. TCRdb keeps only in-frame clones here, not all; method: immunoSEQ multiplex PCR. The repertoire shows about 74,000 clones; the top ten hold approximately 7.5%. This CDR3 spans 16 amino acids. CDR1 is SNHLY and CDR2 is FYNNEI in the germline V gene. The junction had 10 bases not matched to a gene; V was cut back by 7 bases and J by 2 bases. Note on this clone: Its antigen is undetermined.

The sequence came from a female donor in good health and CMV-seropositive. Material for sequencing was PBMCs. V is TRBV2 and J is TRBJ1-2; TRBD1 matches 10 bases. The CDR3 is CASTMPAGQGNYGYTF. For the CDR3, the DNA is TGTGCCAGCACGATGCCGGCGGGACAGGGGAACTATGGCTACACCTTC.